This T cell receptor (beta chain) was identified during a study of blood T cell repertoires in COVID-19. CDR3 length equals 15 residues. V was pared by 5 bases and J by 5 bases, with 13 bases between. Looked up from germline, CDR1 is SEHNR and CDR2 is FQNEAQ (reference sequence). TCRdb keeps only in-frame clones here, not all; method: immunoSEQ multiplex PCR. The sample shows fewer than 350,000 clones, around 81% of them seen only once. The sample was peripheral blood. This sequence joins TRBV7-9 and TRBJ1-6; D might be TRBD1 (6 bases). The sequence derives from a woman in her fifties or sixties with active or convalescent COVID-19. Here the CDR3 reads CASSKDRTHNSPLHF. The CDR3 nucleotides read TGTGCCAGCAGCAAAGACAGGACCCATAATTCACCCCTCCACTTT.